These T cell receptor beta chains were read from a single sample in a study of identical twins. TCRdb reprocessed the 5' RACE reads with MiXCR, giving one entry per CDR3 protein. Here the sample spans a few hundred thousand distinct CDR3 sequences, 13% to 15% being singletons. This sample was also put to use in a study of yellow fever vaccine responses in identical twins.

Sequenced material: CD4+ T cells sorted from blood. These receptors all stem from a woman aged 18-29 years in good health. The CDR3 runs from the conserved cysteine through the conserved F or W. The D gene is left open where the match is weak. Size values are once, few and many counts, or a class for expanded clones, and some rows have none.

v_gene	abundance	j_gene	d_gene	CDR3nt	CDR3aa
TRBV5-8	-	TRBJ2-7	TRBD1	TGTGCCAGCAGCTTAGGACAGGCCGCTCACGAGCAGTACTTC	CASSLGQAAHEQYF
TRBV12-3/TRBV12-4	-	TRBJ2-7	-	TGTGCCAGCAGTATAGGGCAGGGGGGCGAGCAGTACTTC	CASSIGQGGEQYF
TRBV21-1	-	TRBJ2-7	-	TGTGCCAGCAAACCTGACAACTACGAGCAGTACTTC	CASKPDNYEQYF
TRBV24-1	few	TRBJ2-5	-	TGTGCCACCAGTGATCCTACCTCCCGATCGGCCCAGTACTTC	CATSDPTSRSAQYF
TRBV27	-	TRBJ2-7	TRBD1	TGTGCCAGCGGGGGGACAGGGGTCTACGAGCAGTACTTC	CASGGTGVYEQYF
TRBV29-1	few	TRBJ1-4	-	TGCAGCGTTGCTACGGGGGCGAATGAAAAACTGTTTTTT	CSVATGANEKLFF
TRBV5-6	-	TRBJ1-6	-	TGTGCCAGCAGCTTGGGGACGGTGTCCTCACCCCTCCACTTT	CASSLGTVSSPLHF
TRBV4-3	few	TRBJ2-7	TRBD2	TGCGCCAGCAGCCACGTGACTAGCGGGCAAACCTACGAGCAGTACTTC	CASSHVTSGQTYEQYF
TRBV15	-	TRBJ2-7	-	TGTGCCACCGGAGGACTGTTCTACGAGCAGTACTTC	CATGGLFYEQYF
TRBV11-1	-	TRBJ2-1	-	TGTGCCAGCAGCCAAACTAGAGGGGCCATCTACAATGAGCAGTTCTTC	CASSQTRGAIYNEQFF
TRBV6-4	-	TRBJ1-6	-	TGTGCCAGCAGCGTAGACTGGAGAAACGCGTCACCCCTCCACTTT	CASSVDWRNASPLHF
TRBV24-1	-	TRBJ2-7	-	TGTGCCACCAGTGATCCGGCGGCCGGAGGTATGATCGACGAGCAGTACTTC	CATSDPAAGGMIDEQYF
TRBV14	-	TRBJ1-6	-	TGTGCCAGCAGCCAAGATCTTCCTCGAATCTCACCCCTCCACTTT	CASSQDLPRISPLHF
TRBV5-6	few	TRBJ2-5	TRBD1	TGTGCCAGCAGCCGCTACAGGGGGCCAACCCAAGAGACCCAGTACTTC	CASSRYRGPTQETQYF
TRBV3-1	few	TRBJ2-7	TRBD2	TGTGCCAGCAGCCAAGATTTAGGCGGGAGGAGGTACGAGCAGTACTTC	CASSQDLGGRRYEQYF
TRBV20-1	few	TRBJ2-3	TRBD2	TGCAGTGCTCCCGGGACTAGCGGGGTCACAGATACGCAGTATTTT	CSAPGTSGVTDTQYF
TRBV29-1	few	TRBJ2-3	TRBD2	TGCAGCGTTTCAGAGTCGCTAGCGGGAGGAACAGATACGCAGTATTTT	CSVSESLAGGTDTQYF
TRBV10-3	few	TRBJ2-1	-	TGTGCCATCAGTGAGTCGGGAAAGGGAGGGGGCAATGAGCAGTTCTTC	CAISESGKGGGNEQFF
TRBV27	few	TRBJ1-5	TRBD1	TGTGCCAGCAGTTTGGGACAGCCACATCAATCATGGCCCCAGCATTTT	CASSLGQPHQSWPQHF
TRBV6-5	many	TRBJ2-3	-	TGTGCCAGCAGCTACAGGGCACCACAGGAGACGCAGTATTTT	CASSYRAPQETQYF
TRBV28	many	TRBJ2-7	TRBD2	TGTGCCAGCAGGACGGCGGGAGTCTACGAGCAGTACTTC	CASRTAGVYEQYF
TRBV5-1	few	TRBJ2-7	TRBD1	TGCGCCAGCAGCCAAACAGGGGGTAACTACGAGCAGTACTTC	CASSQTGGNYEQYF
TRBV20-1	many	TRBJ2-1	TRBD2	TGCAGTCCCCTCGGTGGTAGCGGGGGTGGTGAGCAGTTCTTC	CSPLGGSGGGEQFF
TRBV6-5	few	TRBJ1-5	TRBD1	TGTGCCAGCAGTTACAAGGCAGGGGGCCCTCAGCCCCAGCATTTT	CASSYKAGGPQPQHF
TRBV29-1	few	TRBJ1-1	TRBD1	TGCAGCGTCTTGGACAGGGGCACTGAAGCTTTCTTT	CSVLDRGTEAFF
TRBV5-1	few	TRBJ1-2	-	TGCGCCAGCAGCTTGGATGGGGGCTATGGCTACACCTTC	CASSLDGGYGYTF
TRBV5-1	few	TRBJ1-1	-	TGCGCCAGCAGCGCAAGGCCTGGGGGGTGGGAGATGAACACTGAAGCTTTCTTT	CASSARPGGWEMNTEAFF
TRBV29-1	-	TRBJ2-5	-	TGCAGCGTTAGGGCCTTATGGGGCCAAGAGACCCAGTACTTC	CSVRALWGQETQYF
TRBV3-1	-	TRBJ1-5	TRBD1	TGTGCCAGCAGCCAAGTTCCAGGGGGCCATCAGCCCCAGCATTTT	CASSQVPGGHQPQHF
TRBV6-5	many	TRBJ2-3	-	TGTGCCAGCAGCGCAGGGACAGATACGCAGTATTTT	CASSAGTDTQYF
TRBV10-3	-	TRBJ1-6	-	TGTGCCATCAGTGTAGACCCTAATTCACCCCTCCACTTT	CAISVDPNSPLHF
TRBV10-3	-	TRBJ2-6	-	TGTGCCATCAGTGAAAATAGGGACGGTAAAAGCTCTGGGGCCAACGTCCTGACTTTC	CAISENRDGKSSGANVLTF
TRBV7-9	-	TRBJ2-1	TRBD2	TGTGCCAGCAGCTCGGGACTAGGCAATGAGCAGTTCTTC	CASSSGLGNEQFF
TRBV6-2/TRBV6-3	many	TRBJ2-3	-	TGTGCCAGCAGTTACTCGATAGAGGCAGATACGCAGTATTTT	CASSYSIEADTQYF
TRBV7-2	many	TRBJ2-7	TRBD2	TGTGCCAGCAGACAGGGACTAGCGGAGTACGAGCAGTACTTC	CASRQGLAEYEQYF
TRBV20-1	few	TRBJ2-1	-	TGCAGTGCTAGAGACCTAGCGCCAACCTACAATGAGCAGTTCTTC	CSARDLAPTYNEQFF
TRBV14	few	TRBJ1-2	TRBD1	TGTGCCAGCAGTTTCGGACAGGGGGTCTATGGCTACACCTTC	CASSFGQGVYGYTF
TRBV12-3/TRBV12-4	-	TRBJ1-5	-	TGTGCCAGCAGGGGGTTAGCTAATCAGCCCCAGCATTTT	CASRGLANQPQHF
TRBV4-2	-	TRBJ2-1	-	TGTGCCAGCAGCCAAGCTAGTGGGAGCCACTCCTACAATGAGCAGTTCTTC	CASSQASGSHSYNEQFF
TRBV28	-	TRBJ1-6	TRBD1	TGTGCCAGCAGTTTATTACAGGGGGTCTATAATTCACCCCTCCACTTT	CASSLLQGVYNSPLHF
TRBV20-1	-	TRBJ2-5	TRBD1	TGCAGTGCTAGGGGGGACAGGAGCCAAGAGACCCAGTACTTC	CSARGDRSQETQYF